A single sample gave rise to the 16 T cell receptor beta chains below, sequenced in a study of blood T cell repertoires in COVID-19. Method: immunoSEQ multiplex PCR; TCRdb's copy keeps in-frame clones and lacks some. The table has 15,000 to 20,000 clones, more than 85% seen once. Specimen: peripheral blood. The source is a human donor in a cohort sampled during active COVID-19.

This sequence joins TRBV5-6 and TRBJ1-2; 8 nucleotides line up with TRBD1. Per the germline V gene, CDR1 is SGHDT and CDR2 is YYEEEE. The CDR3 spans 14 residues. The V and J ends lost 3 bases and 4 bases, in that order; junction bases with no gene match: 5. CDR3 sequence (DNA): TGTGCCAGCAGCTGGGGGACAGGATCCTATGGCTACACCTTC. This sequence encodes CASSWGTGSYGYTF.

This clone has only one observation. The V gene is TRBV2, the J gene TRBJ2-7, with TRBD1 matching 10 bases. The J segment lost 3 bases and the V segment lost 1 base, leaving 3 bases of the junction unmatched. This CDR3 is built from 15 residues. CDR1 and CDR2 from the germline V gene are SNHLY and FYNNEI. The CDR3 DNA is TGTGCCAGCAGTGAAGGCGGGACAGGGGTCTACGAGCAGTACTTC. Its protein is CASSEGGTGVYEQYF.

The V call is TRBV6-2 or TRBV6-3, the J call TRBJ2-5; no clear D. The CDR3 totals 14 residues. Germline loops: CDR1 MNHEY, CDR2 SVGEGT. The V gene lost 2 bases and the J gene lost 2 bases, with 9 bases spanning the gap. The CDR3 DNA follows: TGTGCCAGCAGTTACAGTGGCATACAAGAGACCCAGTACTTC. The encoded protein is CASSYSGIQETQYF.

This chain connects TRBV27 to TRBJ1-6; 10 bases match TRBD1. The CDR3 has 16 residues. Looked up from germline, CDR1 is MNHEY and CDR2 is SMNVEV (reference sequence). The trim removed 6 bases at V and 5 bases at J, leaving 7 bases unmatched. Here the CDR3 DNA reads TGTGCCAGCAGACAAACCGGGACAGGGGATAATTCACCCCTCCACTTT. The encoded protein is CASRQTGTGDNSPLHF.

The chain combines TRBV7-3 with TRBJ1-5; D is possibly TRBD1 (6 bases). Germline V gene data show CDR1 as SGHTA and CDR2 as FQGTGA. The V and J ends lost 10 bases and 4 bases respectively, with 23 bases between them. The CDR3 loop spans 16 amino acids. CDR3 in amino acids: CATSPGGRALNQPQHF. The CDR3 nucleotides are TGTGCCACCTCCCCGGGGGGCCGGGCCCTAAATCAGCCCCAGCATTTT. Full variable domain (remainder filled in from reference TRBV7-3 and TRBJ1-5): GAGVSQTPSNKVTEKGKYVELRCDPISGHTALYWYRQSLGQGPEFLIYFQGTGAADDSGLPNDRFFAVRPEGSVSTLKIQRTERGDSAVYLCATSPGGRALNQPQHFGDGTRLSIL.

The genes are TRBV5-4 and TRBJ2-1; D is perhaps TRBD2 (6 bases). In germline, CDR1 is SGHNT, CDR2 YYREEE (reference sequence). The CDR3 runs to 12 residues. V was pared by 5 bases and J by 7 bases, with 10 bases between. The CDR3 spells CASRGAGNEQFF. The DNA for the CDR3 is TGTGCCAGCAGAGGGGCGGGAAATGAGCAGTTCTTC.

This clone was seen a single time. The chain is built from TRBV6-1 and TRBJ2-7, with D possibly being TRBD2 (6 bases). There are 15 residues in the CDR3. Trimming removed 1 base from V and 3 bases from J, with 13 bases in between. Germline loops: CDR1 MNHNS, CDR2 SASEGT. The CDR3 DNA is TGTGCCAGCAGTGAAGGAGCGGGCGCTTACTACGAGCAGTACTTC. This encodes CASSEGAGAYYEQYF.

This clone was seen once. The rearrangement uses TRBV5-8 and TRBJ1-1; D is unclear. The CDR3 has 12 residues. V was trimmed by 4 bases and J by 2 bases, leaving 6 bases between them. Germline-derived CDR1 and CDR2 are SGHTS and YDEGEE. The DNA for the CDR3 is TGTGCCAGCAGCCCCCTCAACACTGAAGCTTTCTTT. Protein product: CASSPLNTEAFF.

The gene calls are TRBV21-1 and TRBJ2-5; TRBD1, the table's D call, lacks a check against the DNA. TRBV21-1 is flagged as a pseudogene. The CDR3 is made up of 15 amino acids. CDR3 in DNA: TGTGCCAGCAGCAGAAGTAAGGCAGGGCAAGAGACCCAGTACTTC. Protein product: CASSRSKAGQETQYF.

The rearrangement links TRBV9 to TRBJ1-6; D possibly corresponds to TRBD1 (6 bases). V was shortened by 1 base and J by 4 bases, with 9 bases between the two germline ends. The CDR3 is 15 amino acids. Germline assignment: CDR1 SGDLS and CDR2 YYNGEE. CDR3 sequence: CASSVRGGYNSPLHF. Here the CDR3 DNA reads TGTGCCAGCAGCGTAAGAGGGGGTTATAATTCACCCCTCCACTTT.

The rearrangement joins TRBV29-1 to TRBJ1-2; D not certain. The CDR3 loop spans 12 amino acids. V shed 6 bases and J shed 5 bases, with 13 bases lying between them. Looked up from germline, CDR1 is SQVTM and CDR2 is ANQGSEA. The CDR3: CSVPGPGYGYTF. CDR3 nucleotides: TGCAGCGTCCCTGGCCCGGGATATGGCTACACCTTC.

This rearrangement joins TRBV5-1 to TRBJ1-1; perhaps TRBD1 as D (6 bases). In germline, CDR1 is SGHRS, CDR2 YFSETQ. The CDR3 length is 15 residues. V was shortened by 0 bases and J by 4 bases, with 13 bases between the two germline ends. The CDR3 protein is CASSLVAGAGTEAFF. The CDR3 bases are TGCGCCAGCAGCTTGGTAGCGGGGGCCGGCACTGAAGCTTTCTTT. Full variable domain (outside the CDR3, taken from reference TRBV5-1 and TRBJ1-1): KAGVTQTPRYLIKTRGQQVTLSCSPISGHRSVSWYQQTPGQGLQFLFEYFSETQRNKGNFPGRFSGRQFSNSRSEMNVSTLELGDSALYLCASSLVAGAGTEAFFGQGTRLTVV.

The V call is TRBV11-2, the J call TRBJ2-4; maybe TRBD2 (6 bases). The CDR3 sequence is 19 residues long. Germline assignment: CDR1 SGHAT and CDR2 FQNNGV. The V gene lost 1 base and the J gene lost 3 bases, with 22 bases spanning the gap. CDR3 in DNA: TGTGCCAGCAGCTTAGGGCCGAGGTTTGGGGACTCCCTCAAAAACATTCAGTACTTC. Translated: CASSLGPRFGDSLKNIQYF.

This chain links TRBV2 with TRBJ1-2, with no clear D. V was cut by 3 bases and J by 3 bases, with 11 bases left in between. CDR1 is SNHLY, CDR2 FYNNEI, per germline. The CDR3 loop spans 14 amino acids. CDR3 amino acids: CASSDWVRDYGYTF. DNA for the CDR3: TGTGCCAGCAGTGACTGGGTGAGGGACTATGGCTACACCTTC.

This clone came up once. J is TRBJ2-7 and V is TRBV7-8, with TRBD1 matching over 8 bases. Trimming took 5 bases from V and 3 from J; bases not matched to a gene: 9. The germline V gene has CDR1 SGHVS and CDR2 FQNEAQ. The CDR3 totals 15 residues. CDR3 coding DNA: TGTGCCAGCAGCGTACGACAGGGGACATTCTACGAGCAGTACTTC. Amino acid sequence: CASSVRQGTFYEQYF.

The genes are TRBV6-5 and TRBJ1-6; the D is unclear. Germline loops: CDR1 MNHEY, CDR2 SVGAGI. Trimming left V 4 bases short and J 9 bases short, with 10 bases between. The CDR3 runs to 13 residues. CDR3 amino acids: CASSSFTISPLHF. CDR3 sequence (DNA): TGTGCCAGCAGTTCTTTCACAATTTCACCCCTCCACTTT.